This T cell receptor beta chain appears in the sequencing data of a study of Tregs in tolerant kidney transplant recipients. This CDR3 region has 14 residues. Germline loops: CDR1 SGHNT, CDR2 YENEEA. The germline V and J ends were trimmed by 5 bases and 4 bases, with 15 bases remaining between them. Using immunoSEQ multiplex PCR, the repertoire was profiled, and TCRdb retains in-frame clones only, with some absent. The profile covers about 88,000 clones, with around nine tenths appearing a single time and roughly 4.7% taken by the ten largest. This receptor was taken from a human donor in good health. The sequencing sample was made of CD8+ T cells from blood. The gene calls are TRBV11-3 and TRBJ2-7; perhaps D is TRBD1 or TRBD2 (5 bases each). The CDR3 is CASSPPGAIYEQYF. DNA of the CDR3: TGTGCCAGCAGCCCCCCCGGGGCCATTTACGAGCAGTACTTC.